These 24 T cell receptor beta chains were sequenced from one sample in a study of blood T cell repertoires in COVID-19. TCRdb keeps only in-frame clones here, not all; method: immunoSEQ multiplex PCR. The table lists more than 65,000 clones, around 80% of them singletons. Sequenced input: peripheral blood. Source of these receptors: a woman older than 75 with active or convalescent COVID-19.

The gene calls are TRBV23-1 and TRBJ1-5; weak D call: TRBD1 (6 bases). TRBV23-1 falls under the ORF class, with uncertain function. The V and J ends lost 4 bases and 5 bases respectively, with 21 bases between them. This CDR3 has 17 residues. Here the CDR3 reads CASSPRGRTGEDQPQHF. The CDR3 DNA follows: TGCGCCAGCAGTCCCAGGGGCCGCACCGGCGAGGATCAGCCCCAGCATTTT.

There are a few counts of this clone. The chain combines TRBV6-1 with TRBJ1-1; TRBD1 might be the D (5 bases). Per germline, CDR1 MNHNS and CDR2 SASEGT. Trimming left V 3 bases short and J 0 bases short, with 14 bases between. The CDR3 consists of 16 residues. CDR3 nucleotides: TGTGCCAGCAGTGAGGGGGGGATAGAGTTGAACACTGAAGCTTTCTTT. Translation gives CASSEGGIELNTEAFF.

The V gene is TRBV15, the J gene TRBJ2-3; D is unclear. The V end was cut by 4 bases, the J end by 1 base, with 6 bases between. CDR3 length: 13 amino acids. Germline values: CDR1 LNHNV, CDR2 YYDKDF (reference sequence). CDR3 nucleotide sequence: TGTGCCACCAGCAAGCCGGGCACAGATACGCAGTATTTT. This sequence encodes CATSKPGTDTQYF.

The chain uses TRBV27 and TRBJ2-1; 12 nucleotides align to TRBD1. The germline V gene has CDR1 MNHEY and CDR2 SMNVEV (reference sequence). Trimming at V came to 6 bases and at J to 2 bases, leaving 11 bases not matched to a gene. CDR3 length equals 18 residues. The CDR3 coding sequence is TGTGCCAGCAGGAGGAAGTCGGGACAGGGGGCGGCCTACAATGAGCAGTTCTTC. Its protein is CASRRKSGQGAAYNEQFF.

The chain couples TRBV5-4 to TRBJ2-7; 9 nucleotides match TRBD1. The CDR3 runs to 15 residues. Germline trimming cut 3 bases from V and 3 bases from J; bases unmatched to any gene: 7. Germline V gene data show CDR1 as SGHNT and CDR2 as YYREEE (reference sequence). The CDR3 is CASSSGRDRDYEQYF. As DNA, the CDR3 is TGTGCCAGCAGCTCTGGTCGGGACAGGGACTACGAGCAGTACTTC.

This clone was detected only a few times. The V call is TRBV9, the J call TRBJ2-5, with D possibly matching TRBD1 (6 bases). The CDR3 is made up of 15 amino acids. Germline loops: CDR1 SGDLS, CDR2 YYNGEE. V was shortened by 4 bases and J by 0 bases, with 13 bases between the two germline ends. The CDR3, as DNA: TGTGCCAGCAGCTCAGGACAGCCGTACCAAGAGACCCAGTACTTC. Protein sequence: CASSSGQPYQETQYF.

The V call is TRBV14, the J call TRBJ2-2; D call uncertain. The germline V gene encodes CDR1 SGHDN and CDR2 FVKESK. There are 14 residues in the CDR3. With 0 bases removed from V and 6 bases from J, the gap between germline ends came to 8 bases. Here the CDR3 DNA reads TGTGCCAGCAGCCAAGATTTTGGCCCCGGGGAGCTGTTTTTT. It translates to CASSQDFGPGELFF.

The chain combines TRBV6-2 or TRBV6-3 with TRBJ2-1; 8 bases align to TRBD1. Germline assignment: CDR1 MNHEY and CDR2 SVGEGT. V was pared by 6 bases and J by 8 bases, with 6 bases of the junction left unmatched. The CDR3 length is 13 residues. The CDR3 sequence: CASSHQDRDEQFF. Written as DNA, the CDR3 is TGTGCCAGCAGCCACCAGGACAGGGATGAGCAGTTCTTC.

The CDR3 sequence: CATSGTENNEQFF. DNA for the CDR3: TGTGCCACCAGCGGAACAGAGAACAATGAGCAGTTCTTC. The rearrangement joins TRBV15 to TRBJ2-1; D not resolved. Germline V gives CDR1 LNHNV, CDR2 YYDKDF (reference sequence). This CDR3 contains 13 residues. The V gene lost 5 bases and the J gene lost 5 bases, with 10 bases spanning the gap.

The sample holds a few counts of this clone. CDR3 DNA: TGTGCCAGCAGCTTAGTGAGTGAGACCCAGTACTTC. Its translation: CASSLVSETQYF. V usage is TRBV11-2 and J usage is TRBJ2-5; D gene uncertain. The CDR3 extends over 12 amino acids. With 1 base removed from V and 5 bases from J, the gap between germline ends came to 5 bases. Germline V gene sequence: CDR1 SGHAT, CDR2 FQNNGV.

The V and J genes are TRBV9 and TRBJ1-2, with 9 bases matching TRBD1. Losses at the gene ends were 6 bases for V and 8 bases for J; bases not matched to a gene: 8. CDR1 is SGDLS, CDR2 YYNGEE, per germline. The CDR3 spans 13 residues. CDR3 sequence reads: CASTPGQGLGYTF. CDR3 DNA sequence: TGTGCCAGCACCCCGGGACAGGGTTTGGGCTACACCTTC.

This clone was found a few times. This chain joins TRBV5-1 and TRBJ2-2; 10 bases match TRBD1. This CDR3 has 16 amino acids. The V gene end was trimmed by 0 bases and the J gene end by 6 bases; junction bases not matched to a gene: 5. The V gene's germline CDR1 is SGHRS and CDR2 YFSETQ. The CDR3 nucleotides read TGCGCCAGCAGCTTGGTTGGGACAGGGGTGTCCGGGGAGCTGTTTTTT. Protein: CASSLVGTGVSGELFF.

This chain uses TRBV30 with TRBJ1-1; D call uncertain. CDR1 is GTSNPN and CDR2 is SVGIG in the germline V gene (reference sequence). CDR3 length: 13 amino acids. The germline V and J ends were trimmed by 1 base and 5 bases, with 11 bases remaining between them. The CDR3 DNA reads TGTGCCTGGAGTGGACGCCTCGGGACTGAAGCTTTCTTT. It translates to CAWSGRLGTEAFF.

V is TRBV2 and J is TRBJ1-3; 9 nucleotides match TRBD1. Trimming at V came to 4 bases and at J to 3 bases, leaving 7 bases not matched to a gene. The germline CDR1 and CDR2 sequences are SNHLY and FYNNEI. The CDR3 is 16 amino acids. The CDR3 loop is CASSANTGGFGNTIYF. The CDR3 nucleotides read TGTGCCAGCAGTGCCAATACAGGGGGCTTTGGAAACACCATATATTTT.

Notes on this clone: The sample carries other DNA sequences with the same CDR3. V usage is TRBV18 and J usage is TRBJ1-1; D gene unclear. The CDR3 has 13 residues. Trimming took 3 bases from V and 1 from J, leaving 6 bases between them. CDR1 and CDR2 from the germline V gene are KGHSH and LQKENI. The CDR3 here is CASSPAENTEAFF. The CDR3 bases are TGTGCCAGCTCACCGGCCGAGAACACTGAAGCTTTCTTT.

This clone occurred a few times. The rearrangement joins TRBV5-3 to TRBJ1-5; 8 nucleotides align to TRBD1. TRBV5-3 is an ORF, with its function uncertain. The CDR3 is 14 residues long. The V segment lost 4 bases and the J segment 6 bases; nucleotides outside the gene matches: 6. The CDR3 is CARSQGTGTQPQHF. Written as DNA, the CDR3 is TGTGCCAGAAGCCAAGGGACAGGAACTCAGCCCCAGCATTTT.

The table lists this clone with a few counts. The CDR3 DNA reads TGTGCCAGCAGCTTAGGATTTTCTGGGGGCGGCACTGAAGCTTTCTTT. This gives the protein CASSLGFSGGGTEAFF. This rearrangement joins TRBV11-2 to TRBJ1-1; a possible D gene is TRBD1 (6 bases). The CDR3 totals 16 residues. Germline CDR1 and CDR2: SGHAT and FQNNGV. V was clipped by 1 base and J by 4 bases, with 16 bases between them.

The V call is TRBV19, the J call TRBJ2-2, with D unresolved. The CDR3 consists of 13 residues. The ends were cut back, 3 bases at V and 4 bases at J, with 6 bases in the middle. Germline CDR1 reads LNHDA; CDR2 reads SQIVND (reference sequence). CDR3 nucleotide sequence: TGTGCCAGTAGTATTTCCTTCACCGGGGAGCTGTTTTTT. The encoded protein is CASSISFTGELFF.

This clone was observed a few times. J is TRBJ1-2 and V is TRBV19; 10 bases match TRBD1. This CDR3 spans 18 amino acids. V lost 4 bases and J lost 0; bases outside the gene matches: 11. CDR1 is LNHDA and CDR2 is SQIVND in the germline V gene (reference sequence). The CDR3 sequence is CASSKGTGVAFSNYGYTF. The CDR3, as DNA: TGTGCCAGTAGTAAAGGGACAGGGGTCGCCTTCTCTAACTATGGCTACACCTTC.

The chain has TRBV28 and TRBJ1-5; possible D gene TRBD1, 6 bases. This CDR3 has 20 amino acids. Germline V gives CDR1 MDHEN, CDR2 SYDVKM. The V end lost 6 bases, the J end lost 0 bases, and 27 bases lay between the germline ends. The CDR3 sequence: CASSPPGRRGALYSNQPQHF. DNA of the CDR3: TGTGCCAGCAGCCCTCCAGGTCGCAGGGGTGCACTATATAGCAATCAGCCCCAGCATTTT.

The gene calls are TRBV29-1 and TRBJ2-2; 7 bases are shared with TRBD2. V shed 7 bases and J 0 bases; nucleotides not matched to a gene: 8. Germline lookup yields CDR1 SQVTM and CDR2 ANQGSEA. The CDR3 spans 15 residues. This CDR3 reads CSALLAVTNTGELFF. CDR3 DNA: TGCAGCGCCCTTCTAGCGGTTACGAACACCGGGGAGCTGTTTTTT.

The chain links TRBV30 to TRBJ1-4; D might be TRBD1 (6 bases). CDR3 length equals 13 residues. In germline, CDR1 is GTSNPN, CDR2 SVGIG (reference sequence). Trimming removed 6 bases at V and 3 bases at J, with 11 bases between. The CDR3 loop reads CACIQGANEKLFF. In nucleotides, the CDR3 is TGTGCCTGCATACAGGGAGCTAATGAAAAACTGTTTTTT.

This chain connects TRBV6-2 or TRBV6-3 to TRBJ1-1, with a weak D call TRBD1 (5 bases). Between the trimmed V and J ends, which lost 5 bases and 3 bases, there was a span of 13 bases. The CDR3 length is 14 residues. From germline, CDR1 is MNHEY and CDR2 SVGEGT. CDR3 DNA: TGTGCCAGCAGTATCTCCAGGGTTTACACTGAAGCTTTCTTT. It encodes CASSISRVYTEAFF.

This CDR3 reads CSVRPGTGLNSPLHF. The CDR3 nucleotides read TGCAGCGTTCGACCGGGGACAGGGTTGAATTCACCCCTCCACTTT. The chain employs TRBV29-1 and TRBJ1-6; 9 bases fit TRBD1. Trimming removed 5 bases from V and 7 bases from J; junction bases left unmatched: 9. The CDR3 extends over 15 amino acids. Per germline, CDR1 SQVTM and CDR2 ANQGSEA. Drawing the rest from reference TRBV29-1 and TRBJ1-6, the complete variable domain is SAVISQKPSRDICQRGTSLTIQCQVDSQVTMMFWYRQQPGQSLTLIATANQGSEATYESGFVIDKFPISRPNLTFSTLTVSNMSPEDSSIYLCSVRPGTGLNSPLHFGNGTRLTVT.